This T cell receptor beta chain was sequenced during a study of PD-1 blockade in classical Hodgkin lymphoma. Study outcomes and limitations: A significant rise in TCR diversity by C4D1 was seen for CD4+ but not CD8+ cells. Some patients began nivolumab under 1 year after ASCT. These patients were excluded from later analyses. Reported baseline diversity: healthy donors highest, relapsed/refractory patients lowest.

TCRdb's copy holds only in-frame clones and misses some; the assay was immunoSEQ multiplex PCR. Here the sample spans 55,000 to 80,000 clones, approximately 88% being singletons. Autologous stem cell transplantation was followed by relapse in every patient, and brentuximab vedotin exposure varied. The junction had 6 bases not matched to a gene; V was cut back by 9 bases and J by 3 bases. The CDR3 has 14 amino acids. Looked up from germline, CDR1 is ENHRY and CDR2 is SYGVKD. This clone appeared a single time. Its specificity is not known. The clonotype was recovered from a human donor with classical Hodgkin lymphoma. Sequencing was performed on peripheral blood mononuclear cells (PBMCs), taken at baseline. The chain joins TRBV10-3 to TRBJ2-2, with 8 nucleotides matching TRBD1. CDR3 DNA sequence: TGTGCCATTAAAAAACAGGGGGACACCGGGGAGCTGTTTTTT. Translation gives CAIKKQGDTGELFF.